One and the same sample provided the 5 T cell receptor beta chains below, sequenced in a study of blood T cell repertoires in COVID-19. Only in-frame clones appear in the TCRdb table, and some are missing; sequencing was by immunoSEQ multiplex PCR. The profile shows approximately 300,000 clones, around nine tenths of them singletons. The source material was PBMCs or T cells enriched from blood (not recorded which). The receptors derive from a woman aged 25 to 45 who had recovered from COVID-19.

V usage is TRBV7-9 and J usage is TRBJ1-1; maybe TRBD1 (5 bases). V was pared by 4 bases and J by 11 bases, with 14 bases between. Germline CDR1 and CDR2: SEHNR and FQNEAQ (reference sequence). The CDR3 has 12 amino acids. CDR3 bases: TGTGCCAGCAGCTACCGACAGTCCCAGGCTTTCTTT. It specifies CASSYRQSQAFF.

The genes are TRBV12-5 and TRBJ1-2, with unresolved D. Trimming pared 3 bases from V and 7 bases from J, leaving 6 bases between. The CDR3 has 11 residues. Germline V gives CDR1 LGHNT, CDR2 FRNRAP. CDR3 DNA: TGTGCTAGTGGTTTAGAGGGTGGCTACACCTTC. Translation: CASGLEGGYTF.

Points on this clone: One junction end does not reproduce the germline sequence, and a read error may be involved. V is TRBV6-2 or TRBV6-3 and J is TRBJ2-1; 9 bases agree with TRBD1. The CDR3 is made up of 13 amino acids. Per germline, CDR1 MNHEY and CDR2 SVGEGT. The CDR3 region is CASRYSTGGWVIF. The CDR3 bases are TGTGCCAGCAGGTACTCCACAGGGGGCTGGGTGATCTTC.

This chain joins TRBV10-1 and TRBJ1-5, with D uncertain. CDR3 length: 13 residues. Germline lookup yields CDR1 WNHNN and CDR2 SYGVQD (reference sequence). The germline V and J ends were trimmed by 2 bases and 6 bases, with 8 bases remaining between them. The CDR3: CASSETFSQPQHF. In nucleotides, the CDR3 is TGCGCCAGCAGTGAGACGTTTAGTCAGCCCCAGCATTTT.

The V gene is TRBV7-3, the J gene TRBJ1-1; TRBD1 aligns across 7 bases. Germline V gives CDR1 SGHTA, CDR2 FQGTGA. This CDR3 is 13 amino acids long. The ends lost 5 bases at V and 2 bases at J; junction bases unmatched: 2. The CDR3 reads CASSRQGNTEAFF. CDR3 DNA: TGTGCCAGCAGCCGACAGGGTAACACTGAAGCTTTCTTT.